This TCR beta chain was captured in a study of shared clonotypes between healthy human individuals. Study-wide context: Two female and a few male donors aged 18 to 49 were enrolled. Study-level points and caveats: Estimated richness was generally greater in naive than memory subsets. Around 5.4% of naive CD4 clonotypes were common to several donors.

CD45RO-negative, CCR7-positively selected cells formed the naive CD8 fraction, excluding terminally differentiated effector memory CD45RA+ cells. TCRdb's copy holds only in-frame clones and misses some; the assay was immunoSEQ multiplex PCR. The sample records 750,000 to 1,000,000 clones, about 92% being singletons. As for this clone: Its antigen remains unknown.

The TCR comes from a young man in good health. The sequencing sample was made of naive CD8+ T cells sorted from blood.

In nucleotides, the CDR3 is TGTGCCACCAGCATTACAGGGGGCTCCTACGAGCAGTACTTC. The encoded protein is CATSITGGSYEQYF. V gene TRBV15 combines with J gene TRBJ2-7, with TRBD1 matching over 8 bases. The CDR3 is 14 amino acids. Germline-derived CDR1 and CDR2 are LNHNV and YYDKDF (reference sequence). After removal of 4 bases from V and 0 bases from J, the junction contained 2 bases not matched to a gene.